The 22 T cell receptor beta chains reported below all come from one sample, sequenced in a study of T-cell reconstitution after alpha-beta-depleted transplantation in children. Preparation of the TCRbeta library used unique molecular identifiers. Using its own MiXCR run on the PCR reads, TCRdb lists one record per CDR3 protein. The repertoire holds some 450,000 distinct CDR3 sequences, with about 40% as singletons. The sample consisted of PBMCs, taken before TCRalphabeta/CD19-depleted stem cell transplant. These receptors came from a girl aged 2-9 years with aplastic anemia, due to receive a stem cell transplant.

At least ten counts were recorded for this clonotype. The chain recombines TRBV19 with TRBJ1-4; unclear D gene. This CDR3 spans 13 amino acids. Germline loops: CDR1 LNHDA, CDR2 SQIVND (reference sequence). V dropped 7 bases and J dropped 5 bases, with 11 bases sitting between them. DNA for the CDR3: TGTGCCAGTACCAGGAACCCCAATGAAAAACTGTTTTTT. Protein: CASTRNPNEKLFF.

The chain couples TRBV20-1 to TRBJ1-5, with 10 bases fitting TRBD1. V lost 6 bases and J lost 2; bases outside the gene matches: 4. This CDR3 spans 14 amino acids. The germline V gene encodes CDR1 DFQATT and CDR2 SNEGSKA (reference sequence). The CDR3 DNA reads as TGCAGTGCCCGCGGGACAGGGGGCAATCAGCCCCAGCATTTT. This sequence encodes CSARGTGGNQPQHF.

In this sample, this clonotype is medium-sized. The V call is TRBV20-1, the J call TRBJ2-7, with no clear D. The V gene's germline CDR1 is DFQATT and CDR2 SNEGSKA (reference sequence). The CDR3 length is 11 residues. V was clipped by 3 bases and J by 6 bases, with 9 bases between them. The DNA of the CDR3 is TGCAGTGCTAGCTGGGGTTCCGAGCAGTACTTC. This encodes CSASWGSEQYF.

This clonotype occurred many times. V and J are TRBV28 and TRBJ2-7; 11 bases are a match to TRBD1. The germline gives CDR1 MDHEN, CDR2 SYDVKM. The CDR3 runs 15 residues. V was pared by 7 bases and J by 7 bases, with 12 bases of the junction left unmatched. This CDR3 is CASTGQGALSGEQYF. The CDR3, as DNA: TGTGCCAGCACCGGACAGGGGGCCCTCTCGGGGGAGCAGTACTTC.

The chain recombines TRBV12-3 or TRBV12-4 with TRBJ1-6; a weak D match, TRBD1 (6 bases). The CDR3 length is 15 residues. Trimming shortened V by 6 bases and J by 7 bases, and 16 bases separated the two germline ends. The CDR3 reads CASRTAGTRNSPLHF. CDR3 DNA sequence: TGTGCCAGCAGGACAGCCGGGACACGGAATTCACCCCTCCACTTT.

This clonotype was found many times. V is TRBV5-1 and J is TRBJ2-7; 7 bases line up with TRBD1. CDR1 and CDR2 (germline): SGHRS, YFSETQ. With V trimmed by 0 bases and J by 4 bases, 4 bases remained unmatched. The length of the CDR3 is 14 residues. Written as DNA, the CDR3 is TGCGCCAGCAGCTTGGAACAGGGGTTTTACGAGCAGTACTTC. Amino acids: CASSLEQGFYEQYF.

The DNA of the CDR3 is TGTGCCAGCAGCTTTAAGGGCATAGATCTTATGAACACTGAAGCTTTCTTT. Protein: CASSFKGIDLMNTEAFF. V and J are TRBV7-2 and TRBJ1-1; no definite D call. Germline V gives CDR1 SGHTA, CDR2 FQGNSA. Deletions cut 3 bases from V and 0 bases from J, with 17 bases between. The CDR3 spans 17 residues.

J is TRBJ2-1 and V is TRBV7-4, with 8 bases identical to TRBD2. There are 14 residues in the CDR3. Germline V gives CDR1 SGHVT, CDR2 SQSDAQ. Trimming cost V 10 bases and J 2 bases; bases outside gene matches: 7. As DNA, the CDR3 is TGTGCCATCTCCGGGACTAGACCCTACAATGAGCAGTTCTTC. Translating it yields CAISGTRPYNEQFF. The full variable domain, rest sourced from reference TRBV7-4 and TRBJ2-1, is GAGVSQSPRYKVAKRGRDVALRCDSISGHVTLYWYRQTLGQGSEVLTYSQSDAQRDKSGRPSGRFSAERPERSVSTLKIQRTEQGDSAVYLCAISGTRPYNEQFFGPGTRLTVL.

The chain combines TRBV7-9 with TRBJ2-7; TRBD1 aligns across 10 bases. This CDR3 has 15 residues. CDR1 is SEHNR, CDR2 FQNEAQ, per germline (reference sequence). Unmatched junction bases numbered 10, after V lost 4 bases and J lost 7 bases. As DNA, the CDR3 is TGTGCCAGCAGCTCTGACAGGGGGCCTGTGCGGGAGCAGTACTTC. This sequence encodes CASSSDRGPVREQYF.

This clonotype was seen more than once but under ten times. This sequence may be a read error, since a much larger clone differs from it by one base. The CDR3 here is CASSLAGRAGGYTF. In nucleotides, the CDR3 is TGTGCCAGCAGTTTAGCAGGGCGCGCGGGGGGCTACACCTTC. This chain uses TRBV28 with TRBJ1-2; D possibly corresponds to TRBD1 (5 bases). V was trimmed by 2 bases and J by 8 bases, leaving 15 bases between them. CDR1 is MDHEN, CDR2 SYDVKM, per germline. The CDR3 is 14 residues long.

The chain recombines TRBV20-1 with TRBJ1-5, with D uncertain. Germline V gene data show CDR1 as DFQATT and CDR2 as SNEGSKA (reference sequence). This CDR3 contains 13 residues. V shed 6 bases and J shed 5 bases, with 14 bases lying between them. The CDR3 region has the DNA TGCAGTGCCAGAAGACGCGCGGATCAGCCCCAGCATTTT. Amino acids: CSARRRADQPQHF.

The DNA for the CDR3 is TGTGCCAGCATGATCGTAGCGGGATACAATGAGCAGTTCTTC. Translation: CASMIVAGYNEQFF. The chain recombines TRBV7-9 with TRBJ2-1; 8 bases fit TRBD2. Germline V gene lookup returns CDR1 SEHNR and CDR2 FQNEAQ (reference sequence). V was pared by 7 bases and J by 4 bases, with 6 bases of the junction left unmatched. The CDR3 is 14 residues long.

V is TRBV20-1 and J is TRBJ2-5; unclear D gene. The CDR3 contains 13 residues. Germline CDR1 DFQATT, CDR2 SNEGSKA (reference sequence). Trimming cost V 1 base and J 0 bases, with 6 bases left between them. CDR3 sequence reads: CSARGGYQETQYF. The DNA for the CDR3 is TGCAGTGCTAGAGGAGGTTACCAAGAGACCCAGTACTTC.

The chain has TRBV5-6 and TRBJ1-1; TRBD1 might be the D (6 bases). Germline V gene sequence: CDR1 SGHDT, CDR2 YYEEEE. The CDR3 has 14 residues. V shed 2 bases and J shed 4 bases, with 12 bases lying between them. The CDR3 bases are TGTGCCAGCAGCTTCGGACAGACCACCACTGAAGCTTTCTTT. It yields the protein CASSFGQTTTEAFF.

This clonotype was seen repeatedly, ten times or more. The chain has TRBV7-2 and TRBJ2-3, with a possible D match to TRBD1 (6 bases). Trimming took 5 bases from V and 0 from J, leaving 9 bases between them. CDR3 length: 14 amino acids. From germline, CDR1 is SGHTA and CDR2 FQGNSA. The CDR3 region is CASSLQGSTDTQYF. Here the CDR3 DNA reads TGTGCCAGCAGCCTACAGGGTAGCACAGATACGCAGTATTTT.

This chain links TRBV6-1 with TRBJ1-1, with D perhaps matching TRBD1 (5 bases). The V and J ends lost 7 bases and 6 bases respectively, with 15 bases between them. This CDR3 spans 13 amino acids. Germline V gene data show CDR1 as MNHNS and CDR2 as SASEGT. This CDR3 reads CASTPNWGAEAFF. Written as DNA, the CDR3 is TGTGCCAGCACCCCCAATTGGGGCGCTGAAGCTTTCTTT.

The V gene is TRBV5-1, the J gene TRBJ2-3; D might be TRBD2 (5 bases). The V end lost 0 bases, the J end lost 0 bases, and 8 bases lay between the germline ends. The CDR3 sequence is 15 residues long. Looked up from germline, CDR1 is SGHRS and CDR2 is YFSETQ. The CDR3 sequence is CASSLEAASTDTQYF. The CDR3 nucleotides are TGCGCCAGCAGCTTGGAAGCGGCTAGCACAGATACGCAGTATTTT.

About this clonotype itself: Being one base from a much bigger clone, this may be a read error. The J gene is TRBJ2-3, the V gene TRBV12-3 or TRBV12-4; unclear D gene. This CDR3 has 12 residues. Trimming removed 5 bases at V and 2 bases at J, with 5 bases between. The CDR3 region is CASSEFTDTQYF. In nucleotides, the CDR3 is TGTGCCAGCAGTGAGTTCACAGATACGCAGTATTTT.

This clonotype was counted ten times or more. The chain carries TRBV20-1 and TRBJ2-5; D is uncertain. The CDR3 spans 12 residues. Germline CDR1 is DFQATT and CDR2 is SNEGSKA (reference sequence). V was cut by 3 bases and J by 1 base, with 6 bases left in between. As DNA, the CDR3 is TGCAGTGCTAGTTGGGGCCAAGAGACCCAGTACTTC. The encoded protein is CSASWGQETQYF.

This clonotype was found many times. This chain uses TRBV12-3 or TRBV12-4 with TRBJ1-2, with D perhaps matching TRBD1 (5 bases). Trimming took off 3 bases at V and 5 bases at J, with 13 bases between the two ends. The CDR3 runs 14 residues. CDR3 bases: TGTGCCAGCAGTTTGCGACAGATACGGTATGGCTACACCTTC. Protein: CASSLRQIRYGYTF.

This clonotype was recorded many times. The CDR3 sequence is CASSSRPPGLGGETQYF. The CDR3 bases are TGTGCCAGCAGCTCCCGGCCCCCGGGACTAGGCGGAGAGACCCAGTACTTC. The genes are TRBV7-6 and TRBJ2-5; 8 positions agree with TRBD2. CDR3 length: 17 amino acids. Germline V gives CDR1 SGHVS, CDR2 FNYEAQ. V shed 4 bases and J 4 bases; nucleotides not matched to a gene: 14.

The chain has TRBV5-5 and TRBJ2-7, with a weak D call TRBD2 (5 bases). The CDR3 consists of 15 residues. V gave up 2 bases and J gave up 4 bases, with 16 bases separating them. The germline CDR1 and CDR2 sequences are SGHKS and YYEKEE (reference sequence). The CDR3 is CASSFAIGGFYEQYF. Here the CDR3 DNA reads TGTGCCAGCAGCTTCGCCATCGGAGGATTTTACGAGCAGTACTTC. The complete variable domain, with remaining parts taken from reference TRBV5-5 and TRBJ2-7, reads DAGVTQSPTHLIKTRGQQVTLRCSPISGHKSVSWYQQVLGQGPQFIFQYYEKEERGRGNFPDRFSARQFPNYSSELNVNALLLGDSALYLCASSFAIGGFYEQYFGPGTRLTVT.